These T cell receptor beta chains were read from a single sample in a study of cytomegalovirus exposure and HLA in healthy donors. Libraries were prepared by immunoSEQ multiplex PCR; TCRdb keeps only in-frame clonotypes and omits some of them. Of 200,000 to 250,000 clones listed, roughly 80% are singletons. Sequencing was carried out using PBMCs. The receptors were gathered from a man aged 35 to 55 in good health and CMV-seronegative. CDR3s include the opening cysteine and the closing phenylalanine or tryptophan. The D gene is left open where the match is weak. The listing skips clone size in some rows; elsewhere it reads once, few, many or a size class.

TRBJ2-1 | TRBD2 | NA | TRBV7-9 | CSSSLGTSGTDEQFF | TGTTCCAGCAGCTTGGGGACTAGCGGGACAGATGAGCAGTTCTTC
TRBJ2-7 | NA | NA | TRBV5-5 | CASSTLGGEQYF | TGTGCCAGCAGTACTCTGGGCGGGGAGCAGTACTTC
TRBJ1-1 | TRBD1 | few | TRBV11-2 | CASSLGQLGTEAFF | TGTGCCAGCAGCTTGGGACAGTTGGGCACTGAAGCTTTCTTT
TRBJ2-3 | TRBD1 | NA | TRBV10-3 | CAISETRDRGRTDTQYF | TGTGCCATCAGTGAGACACGGGACAGGGGGCGCACAGATACGCAGTATTTT
TRBJ1-2 | NA | NA | TRBV5-1 | CASSAGTTYGYTF | TGCGCCAGCAGCGCCGGGACAACTTATGGCTACACCTTC
TRBJ2-1 | NA | NA | TRBV4-1 | CASRSIAAWDEQFF | TGCGCCAGCAGGTCAATAGCGGCTTGGGATGAGCAGTTCTTC
TRBJ1-5 | NA | few | TRBV27 | CASSLLGSLLENQPQHF | TGTGCCAGCAGTTTATTGGGCAGCCTCTTAGAGAATCAGCCCCAGCATTTT
TRBJ2-1 | NA | NA | TRBV9 | CASSGVFREQFF | TGTGCCAGCAGCGGAGTCTTTCGGGAGCAGTTCTTC
TRBJ2-5 | TRBD1 | NA | TRBV5-6 | CASSWGPGGTAQETQYF | TGTGCCAGCAGCTGGGGACCCGGTGGGACAGCTCAAGAGACCCAGTACTTC
TRBJ2-7 | NA | NA | TRBV2 | CASSQGGGSYEQYF | TGTGCCAGCAGTCAAGGGGGGGGTTCCTACGAGCAGTACTTC
TRBJ2-7 | NA | NA | TRBV5-1 | CASSLVAGEQYF | TGCGCCAGCAGCTTGGTGGCAGGCGAGCAGTACTTC
TRBJ2-1 | TRBD1 | once | TRBV4-1 | CASSQEGQGSYNEQFF | TGCGCCAGCAGCCAGGAGGGACAGGGAAGCTACAATGAGCAGTTCTTC
TRBJ1-1 | NA | NA | TRBV7-3 | CASSLAGPNTEAFF | TGTGCCAGCAGCTTAGCGGGGCCGAACACTGAAGCTTTCTTT
TRBJ2-3 | NA | NA | TRBV7-9 | CASSLAPPGDPDTQYF | TGTGCCAGCAGCTTAGCCCCCCCGGGGGACCCAGATACGCAGTATTTT
TRBJ2-1 | NA | NA | TRBV5-8 | CASSSRGYLSYNEQFF | TGTGCCAGCAGCTCTAGGGGCTACCTGTCCTACAATGAGCAGTTCTTC
TRBJ2-2 | TRBD2 | NA | TRBV6-1 | CASSNSGSAGELFF | TGTGCCAGCAGTAATAGCGGGAGCGCCGGGGAGCTGTTTTTT
TRBJ2-7 | NA | NA | TRBV14 | CASSQDRGRIMYEQYF | TGTGCCAGCAGCCAAGATCGTGGCAGAATAATGTACGAGCAGTACTTC
TRBJ2-2 | NA | NA | TRBV21-1 | CASSTPPPQGTGELFF | TGTGCCAGCAGCACACCCCCACCTCAGGGAACCGGGGAGCTGTTTTTT
TRBJ2-1 | TRBD2 | NA | TRBV6-5 | CASRISGGGNEQFF | TGTGCCAGCAGAATTAGCGGGGGGGGCAATGAGCAGTTCTTC
TRBJ1-5 | NA | NA | TRBV7-9 | CASSEETSSNQPQHF | TGTGCCAGCAGCGAAGAGACTTCTAGCAATCAGCCCCAGCATTTT
TRBJ1-5 | NA | NA | TRBV13 | CASSLGKGDQPQHF | TGTGCCAGCAGCTTGGGGAAGGGGGATCAGCCCCAGCATTTT
TRBJ2-5 | TRBD2 | few | TRBV29-1 | CSVETSGSVETQYF | TGCAGCGTTGAGACTAGCGGGAGCGTAGAGACCCAGTACTTC
TRBJ2-7 | NA | NA | TRBV5-5 | CASSLTTGSSYEQYF | TGTGCCAGCAGCTTGACTACAGGGAGCTCCTACGAGCAGTACTTC
TRBJ2-7 | NA | NA | TRBV13 | CASSPPVNEQYF | TGTGCCAGCAGCCCGCCGGTGAACGAGCAGTACTTC
TRBJ1-4 | NA | NA | TRBV7-8 | CASSQSGWSEKLFF | TGTGCCAGCAGCCAGTCGGGTTGGAGTGAAAAACTGTTTTTT
TRBJ2-7 | NA | NA | TRBV6-5 | CASSYSGTDEQYF | TGTGCCAGCAGTTACTCGGGCACCGACGAGCAGTACTTC
TRBJ2-7 | NA | NA | TRBV30 | CAWSVRGDRRNYEQYF | TGTGCCTGGAGTGTACGGGGAGACAGGAGAAACTACGAGCAGTACTTC
TRBJ2-1 | TRBD2 | NA | TRBV7-9 | CASTPGGRPEQFF | TGTGCCAGCACCCCAGGCGGGAGGCCGGAGCAGTTCTTC
TRBJ1-1 | NA | few | TRBV10-3 | CAITGVQNTEAFF | TGTGCCATCACCGGTGTCCAGAACACTGAAGCTTTCTTT
TRBJ2-3 | TRBD2 | NA | TRBV6-4 | CASSETSGRTDTQYF | TGTGCCAGCAGTGAAACTAGCGGGAGAACAGATACGCAGTATTTT
TRBJ2-3 | NA | once | TRBV7-3 | CASSLLGLTASTDTQYF | TGTGCCAGCAGCTTACTGGGACTGACAGCTAGCACAGATACGCAGTATTTT
TRBJ2-1 | NA | NA | TRBV7-6 | CASSLNLDNNEQFF | TGTGCCAGCAGCTTAAATCTGGACAACAATGAGCAGTTCTTC
TRBJ2-7 | NA | NA | TRBV7-9 | CASSQRRGGPDEQYF | TGTGCCAGCAGCCAGAGGAGGGGGGGCCCCGACGAGCAGTACTTC
TRBJ2-3 | NA | few | TRBV12-5 | CASGFEQDATQYF | TGTGCTAGTGGTTTTGAACAGGACGCTACGCAGTATTTT
TRBJ2-7 | NA | NA | TRBV6-1 | CASSERGYEQYF | TGTGCCAGCAGTGAACGGGGCTACGAGCAGTACTTC
TRBJ1-2 | TRBD1 | NA | TRBV18 | CASSKPGTGGNYGYTF | TGTGCCAGCTCAAAACCCGGGACAGGGGGAAACTATGGCTACACCTTC
TRBJ2-3 | TRBD1 | NA | TRBV6-5 | CASSYSPGTEADTQYF | TGTGCCAGCAGTTACTCCCCCGGGACAGAGGCAGATACGCAGTATTTT
TRBJ1-5 | TRBD1 | NA | TRBV19 | CATTRQGVNQPQHF | TGTGCCACAACTAGACAGGGTGTCAATCAGCCCCAGCATTTT
TRBJ1-5 | NA | few | TRBV9 | CASSVDAGSGYQPQHF | TGTGCCAGCAGCGTAGACGCAGGGTCCGGATATCAGCCCCAGCATTTT
TRBJ1-2 | TRBD1 | NA | TRBV10-3 | CAIRGDRRSERGYTF | TGTGCCATCAGGGGGGACAGGAGGAGTGAAAGAGGCTACACCTTC
TRBJ1-1 | NA | NA | TRBV27 | CASRTPTGSSRPEAFF | TGTGCCAGCAGGACGCCTACAGGGTCCTCCCGCCCTGAAGCTTTCTTT
TRBJ1-1 | NA | NA | TRBV7-2 | CASSLLGGNTEAFF | TGTGCCAGCAGCCTCCTGGGGGGGAACACTGAAGCTTTCTTT
TRBJ2-2 | NA | NA | TRBV7-9 | CASSLGQGTGELFF | TGTGCCAGCAGCTTAGGGCAGGGCACCGGGGAGCTGTTTTTT
TRBJ1-2 | TRBD1 | NA | TRBV27 | CASSFQGQGKDGYTF | TGTGCCAGCAGTTTTCAGGGACAGGGAAAGGATGGCTACACCTTC
TRBJ2-1 | TRBD2 | NA | TRBV19 | CASSIRTSRYNEQFF | TGTGCCAGTAGTATTCGGACTAGCAGATACAATGAGCAGTTCTTC
TRBJ2-2 | NA | NA | TRBV30 | CAWAPGTNTGELFF | TGTGCCTGGGCCCCGGGGACGAACACCGGGGAGCTGTTTTTT
TRBJ1-1 | NA | NA | TRBV5-6 | CASSLVSTEAFF | TGTGCCAGCAGCTTGGTTAGCACTGAAGCTTTCTTT
TRBJ2-7 | TRBD2 | NA | TRBV7-6 | CASGLAGAGEQYF | TGTGCCAGCGGACTAGCGGGAGCGGGCGAGCAGTACTTC